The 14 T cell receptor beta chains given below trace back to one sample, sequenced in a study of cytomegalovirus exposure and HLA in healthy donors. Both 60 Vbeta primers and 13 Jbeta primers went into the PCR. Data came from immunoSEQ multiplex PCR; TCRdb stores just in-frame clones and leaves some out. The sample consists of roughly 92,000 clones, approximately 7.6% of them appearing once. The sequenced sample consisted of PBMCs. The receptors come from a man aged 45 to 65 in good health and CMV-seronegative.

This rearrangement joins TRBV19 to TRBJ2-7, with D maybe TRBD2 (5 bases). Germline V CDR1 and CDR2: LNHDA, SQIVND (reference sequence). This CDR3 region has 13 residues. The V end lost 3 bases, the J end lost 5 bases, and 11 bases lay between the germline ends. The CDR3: CASSIAGRNEQYF. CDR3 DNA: TGTGCCAGTAGTATCGCGGGCAGAAACGAGCAGTACTTC.

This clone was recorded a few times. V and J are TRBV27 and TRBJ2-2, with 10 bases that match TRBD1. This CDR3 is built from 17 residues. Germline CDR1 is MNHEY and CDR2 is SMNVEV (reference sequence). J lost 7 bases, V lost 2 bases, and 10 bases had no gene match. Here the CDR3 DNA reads TGTGCCAGCAGTTTAGCGGGGACAGGGGTTCAGGGCGGGGAGCTGTTTTTT. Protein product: CASSLAGTGVQGGELFF.

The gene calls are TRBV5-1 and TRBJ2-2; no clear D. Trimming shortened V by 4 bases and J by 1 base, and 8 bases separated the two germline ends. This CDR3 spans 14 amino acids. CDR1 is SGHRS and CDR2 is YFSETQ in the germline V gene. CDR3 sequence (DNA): TGCGCCAGCAGCGTCAGACAGAACACCGGGGAGCTGTTTTTT. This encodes CASSVRQNTGELFF. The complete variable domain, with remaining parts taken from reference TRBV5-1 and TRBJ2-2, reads KAGVTQTPRYLIKTRGQQVTLSCSPISGHRSVSWYQQTPGQGLQFLFEYFSETQRNKGNFPGRFSGRQFSNSRSEMNVSTLELGDSALYLCASSVRQNTGELFFGEGSRLTVL.

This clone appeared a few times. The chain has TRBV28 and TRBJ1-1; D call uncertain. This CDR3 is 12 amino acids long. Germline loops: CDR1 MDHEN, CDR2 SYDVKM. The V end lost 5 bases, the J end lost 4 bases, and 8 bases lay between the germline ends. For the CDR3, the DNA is TGTGCCAGCAGTCCACTGGTCACTGAAGCTTTCTTT. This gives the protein CASSPLVTEAFF.

The CDR3 loop reads CASSRIPSGATEAFF. The CDR3 region has the DNA TGTGCCAGTAGTCGGATTCCATCAGGGGCCACTGAAGCTTTCTTT. This chain joins TRBV19 and TRBJ1-1; tentatively, D is TRBD1 (6 bases). This CDR3 comprises 15 residues. The V and J ends lost 5 bases and 4 bases respectively, with 17 bases between them. Per germline, CDR1 LNHDA and CDR2 SQIVND (reference sequence). Filled out from reference TRBV19 and TRBJ1-1, the complete variable domain reads DGGITQSPKYLFRKEGQNVTLSCEQNLNHDAMYWYRQDPGQGLRLIYYSQIVNDFQKGDIAEGYSVSREKKESFPLTVTSAQKNPTAFYLCASSRIPSGATEAFFGQGTRLTVV.

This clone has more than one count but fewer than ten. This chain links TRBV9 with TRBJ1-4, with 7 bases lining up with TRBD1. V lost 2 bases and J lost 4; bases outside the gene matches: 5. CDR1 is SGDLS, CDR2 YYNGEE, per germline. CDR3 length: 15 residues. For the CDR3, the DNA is TGTGCCAGCAGCGTTGGGACAGAAAGTAATGAAAAACTGTTTTTT. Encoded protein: CASSVGTESNEKLFF.

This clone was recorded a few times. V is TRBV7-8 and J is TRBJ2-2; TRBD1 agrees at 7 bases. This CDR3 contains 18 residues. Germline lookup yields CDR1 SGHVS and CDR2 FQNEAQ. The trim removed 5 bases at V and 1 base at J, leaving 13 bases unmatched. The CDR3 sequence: CASSPYRVTGKNTGELFF. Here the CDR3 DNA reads TGTGCCAGCAGCCCCTACAGGGTGACAGGGAAGAACACCGGGGAGCTGTTTTTT. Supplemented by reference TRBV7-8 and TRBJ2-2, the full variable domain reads GAGVSQSPRYKVAKRGQDVALRCDPISGHVSLFWYQQALGQGPEFLTYFQNEAQLDKSGLPSDRFFAERPEGSVSTLKIQRTQQEDSAVYLCASSPYRVTGKNTGELFFGEGSRLTVL.

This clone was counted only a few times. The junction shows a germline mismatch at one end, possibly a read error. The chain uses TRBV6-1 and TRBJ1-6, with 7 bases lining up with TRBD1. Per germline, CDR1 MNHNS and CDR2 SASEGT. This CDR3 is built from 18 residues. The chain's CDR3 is CASSGPGQSIPFNSLLHF. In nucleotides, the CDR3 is TGTGCCAGCAGTGGACCGGGACAGTCCATTCCTTTTAATTCACTCCTCCACTTT.

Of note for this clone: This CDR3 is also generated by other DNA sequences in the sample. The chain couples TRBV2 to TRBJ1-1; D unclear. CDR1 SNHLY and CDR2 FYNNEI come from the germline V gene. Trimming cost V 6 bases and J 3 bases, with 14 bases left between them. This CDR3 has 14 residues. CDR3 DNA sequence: TGTGCCAGCAGAGAGGGAGAGGCACACACTGAAGCTTTCTTT. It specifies CASREGEAHTEAFF.

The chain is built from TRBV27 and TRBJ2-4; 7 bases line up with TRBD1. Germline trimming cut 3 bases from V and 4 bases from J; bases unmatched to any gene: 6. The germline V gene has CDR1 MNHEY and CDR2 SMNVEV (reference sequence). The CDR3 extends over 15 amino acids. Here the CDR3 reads CASSFFRDRKNIQYF. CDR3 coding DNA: TGTGCCAGCAGTTTCTTCCGGGACAGAAAAAACATTCAGTACTTC.

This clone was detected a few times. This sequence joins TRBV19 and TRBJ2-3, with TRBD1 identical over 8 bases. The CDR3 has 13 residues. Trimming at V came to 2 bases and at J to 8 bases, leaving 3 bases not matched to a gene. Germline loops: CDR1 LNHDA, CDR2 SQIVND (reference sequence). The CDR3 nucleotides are TGTGCCAGTAGTATATCCGGACAGGGTACGCAGTATTTT. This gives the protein CASSISGQGTQYF.

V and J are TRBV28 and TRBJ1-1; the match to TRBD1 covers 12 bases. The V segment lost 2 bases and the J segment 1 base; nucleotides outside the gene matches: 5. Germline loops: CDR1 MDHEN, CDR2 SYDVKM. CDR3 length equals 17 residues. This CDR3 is CASSLGTGGERNTEAFF. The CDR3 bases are TGTGCCAGCAGTTTAGGGACAGGGGGCGAGAGGAACACTGAAGCTTTCTTT.

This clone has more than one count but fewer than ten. The CDR3 DNA sequence: TGCAGCGTTGAAGTGCGCGGGAGGGGCAATGAGCAGTTCTTC. Amino acids: CSVEVRGRGNEQFF. This chain joins TRBV29-1 and TRBJ2-1; 9 nucleotides match TRBD2. The CDR3 consists of 14 residues. Germline V CDR1 and CDR2: SQVTM, ANQGSEA. V was pared by 1 base and J by 6 bases, with 4 bases of the junction left unmatched.

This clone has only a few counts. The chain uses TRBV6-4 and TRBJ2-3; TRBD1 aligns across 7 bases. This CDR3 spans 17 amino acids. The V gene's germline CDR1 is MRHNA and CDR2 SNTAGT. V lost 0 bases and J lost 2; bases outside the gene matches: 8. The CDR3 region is CASSDSFSRGTTDTQYF. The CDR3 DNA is TGTGCCAGCAGTGACTCTTTTTCCAGGGGGACCACAGATACGCAGTATTTT.